The 3 T cell receptor beta chains listed next were all sequenced from one sample in a study of PD-1 blockade in classical Hodgkin lymphoma. Method: immunoSEQ multiplex PCR; TCRdb's copy keeps in-frame clones and lacks some. The sample holds over 85,000 clones; 90% are singletons and the top ten take 2.9%. Specified time point: cycle 4 day 1 (C4D1), after six to seven weeks of nivolumab. Each and every patient relapsed after autologous stem cell transplantation, and patients got differing brentuximab vedotin exposure. This sample comprised peripheral blood mononuclear cells (PBMCs), obtained before the fourth cycle of nivolumab. The receptors derive from a human donor with classical Hodgkin lymphoma.

The CDR3 nucleotides read TGTGCCTGGAGTGTACCTTGGCAGGGAGGAGAGACCCAGTACTTC. This encodes CAWSVPWQGGETQYF. The V and J genes are TRBV30 and TRBJ2-5, with D tentatively TRBD2 (6 bases). This CDR3 has 15 residues. Trimming pared 0 bases from V and 4 bases from J, leaving 15 bases between. CDR1 and CDR2 (germline): GTSNPN, SVGIG (reference sequence).

This clone occurred once. The genes are TRBV29-1 and TRBJ1-3; D may be TRBD1 (5 bases). With 6 bases removed from V and 0 bases from J, the gap between germline ends came to 12 bases. CDR3 length: 14 amino acids. Germline CDR1 reads SQVTM; CDR2 reads ANQGSEA. The CDR3 nucleotides read TGCAGCGTGGGGACTGCCAGCTCTGGAAACACCATATATTTT. Residues: CSVGTASSGNTIYF. Supplemented by reference TRBV29-1 and TRBJ1-3, the full variable domain reads SAVISQKPSRDICQRGTSLTIQCQVDSQVTMMFWYRQQPGQSLTLIATANQGSEATYESGFVIDKFPISRPNLTFSTLTVSNMSPEDSSIYLCSVGTASSGNTIYFGEGSWLTVV.

The chain uses TRBV30 and TRBJ2-5, with D unresolved. Trimming took off 2 bases at V and 5 bases at J, with 3 bases between the two ends. CDR1 and CDR2 from the germline V gene are GTSNPN and SVGIG (reference sequence). This CDR3 has 10 residues. The CDR3 DNA sequence: TGTGCCTGGAGTAGGGAGACCCAGTACTTC. Protein product: CAWSRETQYF.